A single sample gave rise to the 20 T cell receptor beta chains below, sequenced in a study of cytomegalovirus exposure and HLA in healthy donors. PCR was performed using 60 Vbeta and 13 Jbeta primers. The method was immunoSEQ multiplex PCR; TCRdb's version includes in-frame clones alone and lacks a portion of them. The data contain about 94,000 clones, about 80% of them singletons. Sequencing was done on a sample of PBMCs. These receptors were collected from a male donor in good health and CMV-seronegative.

The chain joins TRBV6-1 to TRBJ2-1; tentatively, D is TRBD1 (7 bases). CDR3 length equals 13 residues. Trimming shortened V by 9 bases and J by 6 bases, and 15 bases separated the two germline ends. CDR1 and CDR2 from the germline V gene are MNHNS and SASEGT. Here the CDR3 reads CASDREVRNEQFF. The CDR3 bases are TGTGCCAGTGACAGGGAGGTACGCAATGAGCAGTTCTTC.

The chain joins TRBV4-1 to TRBJ2-4; 13 nucleotides line up with TRBD2. The junction had 8 bases not matched to a gene; V was cut back by 2 bases and J by 7 bases. Germline CDR1 is MGHRA and CDR2 is YSYEKL. This CDR3 contains 17 residues. CDR3 region: CASSQPTSGRARNIQYF. The DNA for the CDR3 is TGCGCCAGCAGCCAACCCACTAGCGGGAGGGCCAGGAACATTCAGTACTTC.

On this clone itself: At one end, the junction sequence differs from germline, possibly due to a read error. The chain has TRBV7-2 and TRBJ2-7; a possible D gene is TRBD1 (6 bases). Germline CDR1 and CDR2: SGHTA and FQGNSA. This CDR3 contains 14 residues. CDR3 DNA sequence: TGTGTCAGCAGCGCCCGGGACATTGGCTACGAGCAGTACTTC. Translation: CVSSARDIGYEQYF. The variable domain in full, with the rest retrieved from reference TRBV7-2 and TRBJ2-7, is GAGVSQSPSNKVTEKGKDVELRCDPISGHTALYWYRQSLGQGLEFLIYFQGNSAPDKSGLPSDRFSAERTGGSVSTLTIQRTQQEDSAVYLCVSSARDIGYEQYFGPGTRLTVT.

The V and J genes are TRBV27 and TRBJ1-2; 7 nucleotides line up with TRBD1. The V segment lost 0 bases and the J segment 5 bases; nucleotides outside the gene matches: 6. There are 15 residues in the CDR3. The germline gives CDR1 MNHEY, CDR2 SMNVEV (reference sequence). The CDR3 sequence: CASSLSVGGQYGYTF. CDR3 bases: TGTGCCAGCAGTTTATCGGTAGGGGGCCAGTATGGCTACACCTTC.

V gene TRBV6-1 combines with J gene TRBJ2-3, with 7 bases fitting TRBD1. Unmatched junction bases numbered 6, after V lost 7 bases and J lost 2 bases. CDR1 and CDR2 from the germline V gene are MNHNS and SASEGT. This CDR3 contains 14 residues. The CDR3 sequence is CASMKGAFTDTQYF. As DNA, the CDR3 is TGTGCCAGCATGAAGGGGGCCTTCACAGATACGCAGTATTTT.

This clone has a handful of counts. The chain links TRBV29-1 to TRBJ2-7; tentatively, D is TRBD2 (5 bases). V was pared by 5 bases and J by 2 bases, with 16 bases between. The CDR3 runs to 14 residues. Germline loops: CDR1 SQVTM, CDR2 ANQGSEA. CDR3 sequence reads: CSVHRLSGTYEQYF. The CDR3 bases are TGCAGCGTTCATCGACTATCAGGCACCTACGAGCAGTACTTC.

Here the CDR3 reads CASSGNSYEQYF. Written as DNA, the CDR3 is TGTGCCAGCTCAGGGAACTCCTACGAGCAGTACTTC. This chain connects TRBV11-3 to TRBJ2-7; D perhaps matches TRBD1 (5 bases). With 8 bases removed from V and 0 bases from J, the gap between germline ends came to 8 bases. CDR1 is SGHNT and CDR2 is YENEEA in the germline V gene. CDR3 length: 12 residues.

This chain connects TRBV28 to TRBJ1-5; D unclear. Deletions cut 5 bases from V and 4 bases from J, with 12 bases between. From germline, CDR1 is MDHEN and CDR2 SYDVKM. The CDR3 length is 14 residues. The CDR3 DNA sequence: TGTGCCAGCAGTGAGGGCCCCTTAAATCAGCCCCAGCATTTT. The encoded protein is CASSEGPLNQPQHF.

The V gene is TRBV5-1, the J gene TRBJ2-2; the D gene is possibly TRBD1 (7 bases). With 0 bases removed from V and 3 bases from J, the gap between germline ends came to 12 bases. This CDR3 spans 16 amino acids. CDR1 is SGHRS and CDR2 is YFSETQ in the germline V gene. CDR3 residues: CASSLAGGRDTGELFF. The CDR3 region has the DNA TGCGCCAGCAGCTTGGCAGGGGGGCGAGACACCGGGGAGCTGTTTTTT.

The chain combines TRBV9 with TRBJ1-6; 10 bases map to TRBD1. V dropped 4 bases and J dropped 8; count of bases not matched to a gene: 21. The CDR3 runs to 20 residues. The germline CDR1 and CDR2 sequences are SGDLS and YYNGEE. In DNA, the CDR3 is TGTGCCAGCAGCCATCCTGGGACAGGGGAAACTCTACTCCTGGATTCACCCCTCCACTTT. It encodes CASSHPGTGETLLLDSPLHF.

V usage is TRBV9 and J usage is TRBJ2-6, with D tentatively TRBD1 (5 bases). CDR3 length equals 18 residues. Trimming took off 0 bases at V and 4 bases at J, with 17 bases between the two ends. In germline, CDR1 is SGDLS, CDR2 YYNGEE. The CDR3 protein is CASSVETKGAAGANVLTF. The CDR3 DNA reads as TGTGCCAGCAGCGTAGAAACAAAAGGGGCGGCGGGGGCCAACGTCCTGACTTTC.

The rearrangement joins TRBV6-5 to TRBJ1-3; D possibly corresponds to TRBD1 (6 bases). CDR3 length: 15 amino acids. The V end was cut by 4 bases, the J end by 4 bases, with 14 bases between. In germline, CDR1 is MNHEY, CDR2 SVGAGI. The CDR3 nucleotides read TGTGCCAGCAGTTCTCCTGACAGGCGGGGAAACACCATATATTTT. Protein product: CASSSPDRRGNTIYF.

V is TRBV6-5 and J is TRBJ2-1; 9 bases are shared with TRBD1. V was clipped by 9 bases and J by 5 bases; unmatched bases: 8. The CDR3 has 14 amino acids. Germline V gene data show CDR1 as MNHEY and CDR2 as SVGAGI. CDR3 in DNA: TGTGCCAGTTCGGGACAGGGTCCTAACAATGAGCAGTTCTTC. Amino acids: CASSGQGPNNEQFF.

This clone was recorded a few times. The V gene is TRBV19, the J gene TRBJ1-2, with no clear D. The V end was cut by 4 bases, the J end by 5 bases, with 8 bases between. Germline V lookup: CDR1 LNHDA, CDR2 SQIVND (reference sequence). This CDR3 has 12 amino acids. Here the CDR3 DNA reads TGTGCCAGTAGTAGCCGGACTTATGGCTACACCTTC. Its protein is CASSSRTYGYTF. The full variable domain, in which reference TRBV19 and TRBJ1-2 provide the parts outside the CDR3, is DGGITQSPKYLFRKEGQNVTLSCEQNLNHDAMYWYRQDPGQGLRLIYYSQIVNDFQKGDIAEGYSVSREKKESFPLTVTSAQKNPTAFYLCASSSRTYGYTFGSGTRLTVV.

The CDR3: CASSYSLGNTGELFF. CDR3 in DNA: TGTGCCAGCAGTTACTCGCTAGGGAACACCGGGGAGCTGTTTTTT. V is TRBV6-6 and J is TRBJ2-2; D not resolved. Trimming left V 0 bases short and J 1 base short, with 6 bases between. Looked up from germline, CDR1 is MNHNY and CDR2 is SVGAGI (reference sequence). The CDR3 totals 15 residues.

DNA for the CDR3: TGCGCCAGCAGCTTCAATCTAGCGGGAGGGTGGGAGCAGTTCTTC. This gives the protein CASSFNLAGGWEQFF. The chain carries TRBV5-1 and TRBJ2-1, with 12 nucleotides matching TRBD2. CDR1 and CDR2 (germline): SGHRS, YFSETQ. Germline trimming cut 2 bases from V and 10 bases from J; bases unmatched to any gene: 7. The CDR3 consists of 15 residues.

The table lists this clone with a count of one. V gene TRBV7-8 combines with J gene TRBJ1-2, with D perhaps matching TRBD1 (6 bases). Deletions cut 0 bases from V and 2 bases from J, with 13 bases between. Germline assignment: CDR1 SGHVS and CDR2 FQNEAQ. This CDR3 is 16 amino acids long. CDR3 amino acids: CASSLAPGQLNYGYTF. In DNA, the CDR3 is TGTGCCAGCAGCTTAGCCCCTGGACAGTTGAACTATGGCTACACCTTC.

In its sample, this clone was seen once. The germline gene is not matched at one end of the junction; a read error may be the cause. V and J are TRBV7-7 and TRBJ2-5, with 11 bases that match TRBD2. CDR3 length: 16 amino acids. Germline CDR1 is SSHAT and CDR2 is FNYEAQ (reference sequence). The DNA of the CDR3 is TGTGCTAGCAGCTCTGGAAGGACGATAGCGGGGGGGTCCCAGTACTTC. As protein: CASSSGRTIAGGSQYF.

The rearrangement joins TRBV6-1 to TRBJ2-1; D may be TRBD2 (5 bases). CDR1 is MNHNS and CDR2 is SASEGT in the germline V gene. This CDR3 spans 11 amino acids. V lost 3 bases and J 15 bases, leaving 12 bases between the germline ends. The DNA of the CDR3 is TGTGCCAGCAGTGAGAGGGTTGGGCTGTTCTTC. This gives the protein CASSERVGLFF.

The rearrangement uses TRBV28 and TRBJ2-3; tentatively, D is TRBD2 (5 bases). The CDR3 is 17 amino acids. Germline-derived CDR1 and CDR2 are MDHEN and SYDVKM. The V gene lost 8 bases and the J gene lost 0 bases, with 21 bases spanning the gap. The CDR3, as DNA: TGTGCCAGCGCACCACGGACTGATACTTCTAGCACAGATACGCAGTATTTT. This encodes CASAPRTDTSSTDTQYF.